Following are 26 T cell receptor beta chains from one sample sequenced in a study of T cell clonality in common variable immunodeficiency. Using immunoSEQ multiplex PCR, the repertoire was profiled, and TCRdb retains in-frame clones only, with some absent. Singletons are absent from the sample, which has about 40,000 clones. Material: peripheral blood mononuclear cells. The receptors derive from a person aged 18 to 70 in good health.

This clone showed up many times. A junction boundary mismatches the germline segment, possibly from a read error. The read stops 3 residues short of the end of the CDR3; the missing end is completed from the germline J gene. V gene TRBV7-7 combines with J gene TRBJ2-5, with D maybe TRBD2 (6 bases). The CDR3 has 14 amino acids. Per germline, CDR1 SSHAT and CDR2 FNYEAQ (reference sequence). The CDR3 is CASSLTGRLETQYF. Incomplete CDR3 DNA: TGTGCTAGCAGCTTAACGGGGAGGTTAGAGACC.

This clone was observed at least ten times. The read ends 3 residues early relative to the CDR3; the germline J gene fills the gap. The V and J genes are TRBV29-1 and TRBJ1-2; D call uncertain. The CDR3 totals 12 residues. The V gene's germline CDR1 is SQVTM and CDR2 ANQGSEA. V was shortened by 1 base and J by 7 bases, with 10 bases between the two germline ends. The part of the CDR3 DNA that was read is TGCAGCGTTGAAGCCCAGAGAGGTGGC. Encoded protein: CSVEAQRGG. The CDR3 reads in full as CSVEAQRGGYTF. The full variable domain, its missing parts supplied by reference TRBV29-1 and TRBJ1-2, is SAVISQKPSRDICQRGTSLTIQCQVDSQVTMMFWYRQQPGQSLTLIATANQGSEATYESGFVIDKFPISRPNLTFSTLTVSNMSPEDSSIYLCSVEAQRGGYTFGSGTRLTVV.

In its sample, this clone was seen many times. The CDR3 end is not reached by the read, which stops 3 residues before it; the germline J gene fills it in. The V gene is TRBV7-2, the J gene TRBJ2-2; D is ambiguous. This CDR3 is 14 amino acids long. Germline V gene lookup returns CDR1 SGHTA and CDR2 FQGNSA. Trimming cost V 3 bases and J 1 base, with 6 bases left between them. The CDR3 here is CASSFRQNTGELFF. CDR3 bases read: TGTGCCAGCAGCTTCCGACAGAACACCGGGGAG. Supplemented by reference TRBV7-2 and TRBJ2-2, the full variable domain reads GAGVSQSPSNKVTEKGKDVELRCDPISGHTALYWYRQSLGQGLEFLIYFQGNSAPDKSGLPSDRFSAERTGGSVSTLTIQRTQQEDSAVYLCASSFRQNTGELFFGEGSRLTVL.

As for this clone: A read error may explain this, as a much larger clone is one base away. Sequencing ends 3 residues short of the CDR3 end; the germline J gene provides the rest. The chain employs TRBV16 and TRBJ1-1; TRBD1 agrees at 7 bases. Germline assignment: CDR1 KGHSY and CDR2 FQNENV. This CDR3 has 15 residues. Trimming cost V 8 bases and J 3 bases; bases outside gene matches: 12. CDR3 bases read: TGTGCCAGCGGCCGCGACAGGGCCGGAGACACTGAA. Protein: CASGRDRAGDTE. The entire CDR3 reads CASGRDRAGDTEAFF.

This clone has just a few counts. The observed sequence ends 3 residues before the CDR3 terminus, with the missing tail filled in from the germline J gene. The J gene is TRBJ1-4, the V gene TRBV7-9; D is possibly TRBD1 (6 bases). CDR3 length equals 15 residues. Germline assignment: CDR1 SEHNR and CDR2 FQNEAQ (reference sequence). The part of the CDR3 DNA that was read is TGTGCCAGCAGGCGCCTACAGGGAGTAAATTCACCA. This codes for CASRRLQGVNSP. The whole CDR3 sequence is CASRRLQGVNSPLFF.

Ten or more counts support this clone. The DNA read from the CDR3 is TGCAGTGCTAGAGATTCCAGGGCGGCAGGGGAAAAA. Its protein product is CSARDSRAAGEK. The entire CDR3 sequence reads CSARDSRAAGEKLFF. V usage is TRBV20-1 and J usage is TRBJ1-4, with D perhaps matching TRBD1 (5 bases). The read gets to within 3 residues of the CDR3 end, and the germline J gene fills in the rest. Germline V lookup: CDR1 DFQATT, CDR2 SNEGSKA (reference sequence). CDR3 length equals 15 residues. Trimming removed 0 bases from V and 8 bases from J, with 16 bases in between.

This clone appeared many times. The part of the CDR3 DNA that was read is TGCAGCGTTCCAGGGTGGGGGCCGATGAACACTGAA. Its protein product is CSVPGWGPMNTE. The full CDR3 protein reads CSVPGWGPMNTEAFF. The chain carries TRBV29-1 and TRBJ1-1; D might be TRBD1 (6 bases). With the read ending 3 residues before the CDR3 end, the germline J gene is used to fill in that end. Deletions cut 5 bases from V and 0 bases from J, with 16 bases between. The CDR3 runs 15 residues. Germline CDR1 SQVTM, CDR2 ANQGSEA. Combining the CDR3 with reference TRBV29-1 and TRBJ1-1 gives the whole variable domain SAVISQKPSRDICQRGTSLTIQCQVDSQVTMMFWYRQQPGQSLTLIATANQGSEATYESGFVIDKFPISRPNLTFSTLTVSNMSPEDSSIYLCSVPGWGPMNTEAFFGQGTRLTVV.

This clone has ten or more counts. The CDR3 end lies 3 residues beyond the end of the read and is filled in from the germline J gene. The rearrangement links TRBV13 to TRBJ2-7, with a possible D match to TRBD1 (5 bases). Deletions cut 4 bases from V and 1 base from J, with 11 bases between. CDR3 length: 14 residues. Germline lookup yields CDR1 PRHDT and CDR2 FYEKMQ (reference sequence). The CDR3 bases that were read are TGTGCCAGCAGCTGGGGCAGAGTTTCCTACGAG. Translated: CASSWGRVSYE. The whole CDR3 protein is CASSWGRVSYEQYF.

In its sample, this clone was seen many times. Sequencing ends 3 residues short of the CDR3 end; the germline J gene provides the rest. This chain links TRBV12-3 or TRBV12-4 with TRBJ2-1; tentative D call: TRBD2 (5 bases). CDR3 size: 19 residues. V lost 0 bases and J 7 bases, leaving 25 bases between the germline ends. The CDR3 region is CASSLAGAVLGMHANEQFF. The CDR3 bases that were read are TGTGCCAGCAGTTTAGCGGGAGCCGTACTAGGGATGCATGCTAATGAG.

This clone has at least ten counts. The read stops 3 residues short of the end of the CDR3; the missing end is completed from the germline J gene. The V gene is TRBV5-4, the J gene TRBJ2-2; 10 nucleotides align to TRBD2. Looked up from germline, CDR1 is SGHNT and CDR2 is YYREEE (reference sequence). The CDR3 contains 15 residues. After removal of 4 bases from V and 5 bases from J, the junction contained 5 bases not matched to a gene. CDR3 sequence: CASSQLAGNTGELFF. The part of the CDR3 DNA that was read is TGTGCCAGCAGCCAACTAGCGGGGAATACCGGGGAG.

The table lists this clone with a few counts. One junction end does not reproduce the germline sequence, and a read error may be involved. The CDR3 goes on 3 residues after the read ends, and that part is filled in from the germline J gene. Within the sample, other DNA sequences also encode this same CDR3. This rearrangement joins TRBV7-2 to TRBJ1-2, with 9 bases lining up with TRBD1. The CDR3 has 15 amino acids. CDR1 and CDR2 (germline): SGHTA, FQGNSA. The CDR3 loop is CASSLGQGSGYGYTF. CDR3 bases read: TGTGCCAGCAGCCTAGGACAGGGGTCGGGGTATGGG.

In the case of this clone: One end of the junction varies from germline; a read error may be responsible. The read ends 3 residues early relative to the CDR3; the germline J gene fills the gap. The chain has TRBV7-9 and TRBJ2-7, with D perhaps matching TRBD2 (6 bases). The CDR3 consists of 13 residues. From germline, CDR1 is SEHNR and CDR2 FQNEAQ (reference sequence). Incomplete CDR3 DNA: TGTTCCAGCAACTTTAGTAGCGGCTACGAG. Translating it yields CSSNFSSGYE. The CDR3 in full is CSSNFSSGYEQYF.

In its sample, this clone was seen many times. With the read ending 3 residues before the CDR3 end, the germline J gene is used to fill in that end. This rearrangement joins TRBV7-9 to TRBJ1-1; D is uncertain. This CDR3 is 14 amino acids long. Per the germline V gene, CDR1 is SEHNR and CDR2 is FQNEAQ (reference sequence). The V and J ends lost 2 bases and 4 bases respectively, with 11 bases between them. CDR3: CASSLNSGSTEAFF. Incomplete CDR3 DNA: TGTGCCAGCAGCTTAAATAGCGGGAGCACTGAA. Supplemented by reference TRBV7-9 and TRBJ1-1, the full variable domain reads DTGVSQNPRHKITKRGQNVTFRCDPISEHNRLYWYRQTLGQGPEFLTYFQNEAQLEKSRLLSDRFSAERPKGSFSTLEIQRTEQGDSAMYLCASSLNSGSTEAFFGQGTRLTVV.

This clone was seen repeatedly, ten times or more. Read coverage stops 3 residues before the CDR3 terminus; the germline J gene supplies the remainder. The chain carries TRBV5-1 and TRBJ2-3; D is possibly TRBD1 (6 bases). Trimming took off 2 bases at V and 2 bases at J, with 9 bases between the two ends. The CDR3 has 14 residues. CDR1 is SGHRS and CDR2 is YFSETQ in the germline V gene. Incomplete CDR3 DNA: TGCGCCAGCAGCTTTGGGGGCCCCACAGATACG. It is translated as CASSFGGPTDT. The entire CDR3 is CASSFGGPTDTQYF.

This clone was counted many times. The CDR3 reads CASSILPLANYGYTF. The DNA read from the CDR3 is TGTGCCAGTAGTATACTCCCGCTAGCTAACTATGGC. The chain is built from TRBV19 and TRBJ1-2; D call uncertain. The sequenced fragment ends 3 residues before the CDR3 boundary, so the rest is inferred from the germline J gene. CDR1 LNHDA and CDR2 SQIVND come from the germline V gene (reference sequence). This CDR3 has 15 amino acids. The ends were cut back, 2 bases at V and 0 bases at J, with 10 bases in the middle.

At least ten counts were recorded for this clone. The CDR3 end is not reached by the read, which stops 3 residues before it; the germline J gene fills it in. The chain employs TRBV7-8 and TRBJ1-1; no clear D gene. Germline-derived CDR1 and CDR2 are SGHVS and FQNEAQ. The CDR3 runs 14 residues. V lost 3 bases, J lost 1 base, and 9 bases lay in between. CDR3 residues: CASSLTLANTEAFF. Partial CDR3 DNA: TGTGCCAGCAGCTTGACCCTAGCGAACACTGAA. Drawing the rest from reference TRBV7-8 and TRBJ1-1, the complete variable domain is GAGVSQSPRYKVAKRGQDVALRCDPISGHVSLFWYQQALGQGPEFLTYFQNEAQLDKSGLPSDRFFAERPEGSVSTLKIQRTQQEDSAVYLCASSLTLANTEAFFGQGTRLTVV.

This clone was counted ten times or more. Coverage ceases 3 residues before the CDR3 finishes, and the germline J gene fills in the end. V usage is TRBV29-1 and J usage is TRBJ1-2, with TRBD1 matching over 7 bases. CDR1 and CDR2 from the germline V gene are SQVTM and ANQGSEA. The CDR3 runs 13 residues. The V and J ends lost 2 bases and 5 bases, in that order; junction bases with no gene match: 5. CDR3 bases read: TGCAGCGTTGAAAGGGGACAGCAATATGGC. Protein sequence: CSVERGQQYG. The full CDR3 sequence reads CSVERGQQYGYTF.

This clone was found many times. The CDR3 extends 3 residues past the end of the read, so its final part is completed from the germline J gene. The V gene is TRBV29-1, the J gene TRBJ2-7, with unresolved D. The CDR3 has 12 residues. Per the germline V gene, CDR1 is SQVTM and CDR2 is ANQGSEA. The V end lost 6 bases, the J end lost 3 bases, and 12 bases lay between the germline ends. The CDR3 bases that were read are TGCAGCGTCCTACCCCCAGGCTACGAG. It translates to CSVLPPGYE. The CDR3 as a whole reads CSVLPPGYEQYF.

This clone was counted many times. The read halts 3 residues ahead of the CDR3 end, with the missing end drawn from the germline J gene. The chain carries TRBV13 and TRBJ2-3, with 8 nucleotides matching TRBD1. Per the germline V gene, CDR1 is PRHDT and CDR2 is FYEKMQ (reference sequence). This CDR3 is built from 16 residues. The J segment lost 7 bases and the V segment lost 2 bases, leaving 11 bases of the junction unmatched. This CDR3 reads CASSLNTGGSLNTQYF. The DNA read from the CDR3 is TGTGCCAGCAGCTTAAACACAGGGGGATCCCTTAATACG.

Only a few counts were recorded for this clone. Sequencing ends 3 residues short of the CDR3 end; the germline J gene provides the rest. The chain employs TRBV19 and TRBJ1-2; D may be TRBD1 (5 bases). Germline V CDR1 and CDR2: LNHDA, SQIVND (reference sequence). CDR3 size: 16 residues. The CDR3 loop is CASSTDPVRTYNDYTF. The CDR3 DNA, read in part, is TGTGCCAGTAGTACCGACCCTGTAAGGACATACAATGAC.

This clone turned up a few times. The sequence runs out 3 residues before the end of the CDR3; the remainder is reconstructed from the germline J gene. The chain carries TRBV6-2 or TRBV6-3 and TRBJ2-3; a weak D match, TRBD1 (5 bases). CDR1 is MNHEY and CDR2 is SVGEGT in the germline V gene. The CDR3 has 14 amino acids. The CDR3 DNA, read in part, is TGTGCCAGCAAAGCCCAGGGTGTCGGTCAGCCG. Protein product: CASKAQGVGQP. The whole CDR3 sequence reads CASKAQGVGQPQYF.

This clone occurred many times. The read is 3 residues too short to cover the CDR3 end, so that end is filled in from the germline J gene. The chain links TRBV2 to TRBJ2-7; 7 bases fit TRBD2. CDR3 size: 13 residues. Germline loops: CDR1 SNHLY, CDR2 FYNNEI. The J segment lost 0 bases and the V segment lost 6 bases, leaving 2 bases of the junction unmatched. The CDR3 bases that were read are TGTGCCAGCAGCCGCGGGAGCTCCTACGAG. Translating gives CASSRGSSYE. The whole CDR3 sequence is CASSRGSSYEQYF.

This clone has ten or more counts. The missing CDR3 end, 3 residues past where the read stops, is filled in from the germline J gene. V gene TRBV20-1 combines with J gene TRBJ2-3, with 8 bases aligning to TRBD2. There are 14 residues in the CDR3. The V and J ends lost 3 bases and 4 bases, in that order; junction bases with no gene match: 6. The germline V gene encodes CDR1 DFQATT and CDR2 SNEGSKA (reference sequence). Here the CDR3 reads CSASPLAGADTQYF. CDR3 DNA (partial): TGCAGTGCTAGTCCGCTAGCGGGTGCAGATACG.

The table lists this clone with many counts. From the germline J gene comes the end of the CDR3, since the read stops 3 residues before it. The V call is TRBV13, the J call TRBJ2-3; D is unresolved. The CDR3 is made up of 14 amino acids. V was cut by 3 bases and J by 2 bases, with 9 bases left in between. Per the germline V gene, CDR1 is PRHDT and CDR2 is FYEKMQ (reference sequence). The covered CDR3 bases are TGTGCCAGCAGCTTCAAAAGGTTCACAGATACG. Residues: CASSFKRFTDT. The CDR3 reads in full as CASSFKRFTDTQYF.

Comments on this clone: The read ends 3 residues before the CDR3 terminus; that terminus is restored from the germline J gene. This chain joins TRBV10-2 and TRBJ1-5; 12 bases are shared with TRBD1. Unmatched junction bases numbered 5, after V lost 6 bases and J lost 2 bases. The CDR3 covers 16 residues. The germline CDR1 and CDR2 sequences are WSHSY and SAAADI. CDR3 residues: CASRPGQGAGNQPQHF. The covered CDR3 bases are TGCGCCAGCAGACCGGGACAGGGGGCAGGCAATCAGCCC.

This clone was recorded a few times. The sequence runs out 3 residues before the end of the CDR3; the remainder is reconstructed from the germline J gene. The chain carries TRBV11-3 and TRBJ2-7; 7 bases fit TRBD1. The CDR3 has 14 residues. Losses at the gene ends were 5 bases for V and 2 bases for J; bases not matched to a gene: 6. CDR1 is SGHNT and CDR2 is YENEEA in the germline V gene. The covered CDR3 bases are TGTGCCAGCAGCGCCAGGGACAGAGCCTACGAG. Its protein product is CASSARDRAYE. The CDR3 in its entirety is CASSARDRAYEQYF.